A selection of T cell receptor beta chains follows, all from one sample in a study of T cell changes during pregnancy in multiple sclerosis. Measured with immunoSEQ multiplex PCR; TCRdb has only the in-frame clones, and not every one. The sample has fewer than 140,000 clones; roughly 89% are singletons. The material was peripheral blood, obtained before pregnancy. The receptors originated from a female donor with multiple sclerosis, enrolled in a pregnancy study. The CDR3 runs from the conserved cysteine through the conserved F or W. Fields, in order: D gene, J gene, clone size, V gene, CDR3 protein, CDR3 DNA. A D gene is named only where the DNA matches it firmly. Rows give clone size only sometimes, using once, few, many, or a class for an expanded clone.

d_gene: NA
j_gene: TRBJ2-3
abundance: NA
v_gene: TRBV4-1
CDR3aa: CASSQDRQATDTQYF
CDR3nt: TGCGCCAGCAGCCAAGACAGACAGGCCACAGATACGCAGTATTTT

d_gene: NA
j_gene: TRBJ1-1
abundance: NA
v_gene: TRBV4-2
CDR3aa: CASSRASEASVGAFF
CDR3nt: TGTGCCAGCAGCCGAGCTAGTGAAGCTTCGGTGGGAGCTTTCTTT

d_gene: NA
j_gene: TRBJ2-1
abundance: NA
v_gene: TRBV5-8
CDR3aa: CASSFRQINEQFF
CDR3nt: TGTGCCAGCAGCTTCAGGCAGATTAATGAGCAGTTCTTC

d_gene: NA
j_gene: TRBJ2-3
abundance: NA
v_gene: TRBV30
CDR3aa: CAWSLNEGTQYF
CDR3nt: TGTGCCTGGAGTCTAAATGAGGGTACGCAGTATTTT

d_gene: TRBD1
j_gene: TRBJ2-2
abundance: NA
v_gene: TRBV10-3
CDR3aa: CATRQGNTGELFF
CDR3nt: TGTGCCACCCGACAGGGGAACACCGGGGAGCTGTTTTTT

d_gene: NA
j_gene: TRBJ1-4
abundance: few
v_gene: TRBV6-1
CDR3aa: CASRGRGEKLFF
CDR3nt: TGTGCCAGTCGGGGGCGGGGGGAAAAACTGTTTTTT

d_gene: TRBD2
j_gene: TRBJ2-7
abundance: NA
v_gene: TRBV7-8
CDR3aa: CASSLRVLAGGPGGEQYF
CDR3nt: TGTGCCAGCAGCTTAAGGGTCCTAGCGGGGGGGCCAGGAGGCGAGCAGTACTTC

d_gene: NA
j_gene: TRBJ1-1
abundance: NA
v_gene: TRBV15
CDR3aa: CATSRDRGFSGEAFF
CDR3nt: TGTGCCACCAGCAGAGATCGGGGGTTTAGTGGTGAAGCTTTCTTT

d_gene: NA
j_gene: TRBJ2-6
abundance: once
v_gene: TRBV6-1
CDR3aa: CASSDRGSGANVLTF
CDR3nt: TGTGCCAGCAGTGATCGAGGGTCTGGGGCCAACGTCCTGACTTTC

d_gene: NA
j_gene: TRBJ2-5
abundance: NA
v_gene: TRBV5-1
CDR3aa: CASSSQETQYF
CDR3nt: TGCGCCAGCAGTTCACAAGAGACCCAGTACTTC

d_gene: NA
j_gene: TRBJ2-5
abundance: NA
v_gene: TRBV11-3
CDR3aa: CASSRRETQYF
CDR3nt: TGTGCCAGCAGTAGGAGGGAGACCCAGTACTTC

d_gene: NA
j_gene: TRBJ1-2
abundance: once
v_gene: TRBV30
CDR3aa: CAWSSALRTTNYGYTF
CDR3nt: TGTGCCTGGAGTTCGGCCCTTAGAACTACTAACTATGGCTACACCTTC

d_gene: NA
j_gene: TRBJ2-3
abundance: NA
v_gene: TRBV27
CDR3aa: CASSPSRGRSTDTQYF
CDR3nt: TGTGCCAGCAGCCCCTCCCGCGGGCGAAGCACAGATACGCAGTATTTT